The T cell receptor beta chain under discussion was sequenced for a study of blood T cell repertoires in COVID-19. Study-wide background: Researchers got acute and convalescent COVID-19 samples from the United States, Italy and Spain.

Trimming took 3 bases from V and 6 from J, leaving 12 bases between them. This CDR3 is 13 amino acids long. Germline lookup yields CDR1 KGHSH and CDR2 LQKENI. This table comes from immunoSEQ multiplex PCR, and its TCRdb copy is limited to in-frame clones, with some not included. The data show some 150,000 clones, 88% seen once. The J gene is TRBJ2-7, the V gene TRBV18; the D gene is possibly TRBD2 (6 bases). The source is a man over 45 with active or convalescent COVID-19. The sample was peripheral blood. In nucleotides, the CDR3 is TGTGCCAGCTCACCTGCTTTGGAGGGCGAGCAGTACTTC. It specifies CASSPALEGEQYF.